These 2 T cell receptor beta chains share one sample of origin, sequenced in a study of identical twins. TCRdb reprocessed the 5' RACE reads with MiXCR, giving one entry per CDR3 protein. The sample shows some 600,000 distinct CDR3 sequences, under 8.5% of them seen only once. These same records also appear under a second study, on yellow fever vaccine responses in identical twins.

Sequences were obtained from PBMCs. These receptors originate from a woman in her late teens or twenties in good health.

At least ten counts were recorded for this clonotype. The chain carries TRBV20-1 and TRBJ2-3; no definite D call. The CDR3 has 16 amino acids. Looked up from germline, CDR1 is DFQATT and CDR2 is SNEGSKA (reference sequence). V lost 1 base and J lost 8, with 22 bases in between. The CDR3 here is CSARGDWATSTLTQYF. CDR3 DNA: TGCAGTGCTAGAGGAGACTGGGCCACCTCCACCCTTACGCAGTATTTT.

This clonotype was counted many times. The chain carries TRBV10-2 and TRBJ1-6; TRBD1 matches 10 bases. Germline values: CDR1 WSHSY, CDR2 SAAADI. Unmatched junction bases numbered 10, after V lost 6 bases and J lost 8 bases. The CDR3 covers 16 residues. The CDR3: CASRNGQGGLDSPLHF. CDR3 nucleotide sequence: TGCGCCAGCAGGAACGGACAGGGGGGTCTTGATTCACCCCTCCACTTT.